The present entry profiles one T cell receptor beta chain with its context. This clone appeared a few times. Its binding antigen is unknown. No quality values exist for individual bases; no much larger clone is one base distant. Memory CD4+ T cells were sorted ex vivo from peripheral blood of narcolepsy patients and healthy controls for TCR Vbeta sequencing. Preparation of the library involved the immunoSEQ multiplex PCR assay. Held by TCRdb, this immuneACCESS table contains in-frame sequences only and omits some clones. Under half of the omission traces to an unresolved V gene where checked; the cause of the rest is unknown. Counted in this sample were tens of thousands of clones; about 83% of them appeared once. Around 0.91% of the sample rests with the top ten. This sample stems from a study of T cells in narcolepsy listed by TCRdb under 2018. Turning to the overall study: The study enrolled patients with narcolepsy type 1 or type 2 (NT1, NT2) together with healthy control donors. To look for autoreactive T cells in narcolepsy patients that target self-antigens of hypocretin neurons (hypocretin, TRIB2), the study used TCR Vbeta sequencing to follow clonotypes in blood and CSF. Summary of the overall study and its limitations: According to the report, autoreactive clonotypes were detected serially in the blood of the same patients and of different patients, but not in healthy controls. Certain blood memory CD4+ repertoires from patients and controls had no sequences that matched autoreactive T cell clones. Patients and controls had comparable numbers of sequenced blood memory CD4+ clonotypes, averaging about 39,000 and 30,000, respectively. HCRT-specific and TRIB2-specific autoreactive clonotypes were highlighted in plots that compared CD4+ T cell clonotypes in CSF versus blood from the same patient.

A distance of 11 bases separates the germline ends of V and J, which lose 3 bases and 2 bases respectively. Counted from cysteine to phenylalanine, this CDR3 has 16 amino acids. The DNA shown is the 48-base CDR3, in frame from base 1. Based on the germline V gene, the CDR1 and CDR2 sequences are MNHNS and SASEGT. Sequences were obtained from CD45RA- memory CD4+ T cells from PBMCs. According to the study, the label for this sample's cell subset or site signals: memory T cells sorted ex vivo from peripheral blood. The chain is encoded by TRBV6-1 joined to TRBJ2-6; the D gene assignment is ambiguous. The source is a human donor with narcolepsy. The DNA is TGTGCCAGCAGTGAGTCCAGCACCCCTGGGGCCAACGTCCTGACTTTC. This is translated as CASSESSTPGANVLTF.